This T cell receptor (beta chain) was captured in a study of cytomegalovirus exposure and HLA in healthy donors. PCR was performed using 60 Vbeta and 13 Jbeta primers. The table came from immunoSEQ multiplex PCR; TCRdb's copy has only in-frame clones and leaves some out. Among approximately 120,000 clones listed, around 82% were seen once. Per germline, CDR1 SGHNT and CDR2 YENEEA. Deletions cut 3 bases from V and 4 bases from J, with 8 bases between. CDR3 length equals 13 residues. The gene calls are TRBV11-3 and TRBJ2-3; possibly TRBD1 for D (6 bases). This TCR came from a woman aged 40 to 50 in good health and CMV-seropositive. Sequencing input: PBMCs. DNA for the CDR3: TGTGCCAGCAGCTTGTACAGGGCAGATACGCAGTATTTT. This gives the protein CASSLYRADTQYF.